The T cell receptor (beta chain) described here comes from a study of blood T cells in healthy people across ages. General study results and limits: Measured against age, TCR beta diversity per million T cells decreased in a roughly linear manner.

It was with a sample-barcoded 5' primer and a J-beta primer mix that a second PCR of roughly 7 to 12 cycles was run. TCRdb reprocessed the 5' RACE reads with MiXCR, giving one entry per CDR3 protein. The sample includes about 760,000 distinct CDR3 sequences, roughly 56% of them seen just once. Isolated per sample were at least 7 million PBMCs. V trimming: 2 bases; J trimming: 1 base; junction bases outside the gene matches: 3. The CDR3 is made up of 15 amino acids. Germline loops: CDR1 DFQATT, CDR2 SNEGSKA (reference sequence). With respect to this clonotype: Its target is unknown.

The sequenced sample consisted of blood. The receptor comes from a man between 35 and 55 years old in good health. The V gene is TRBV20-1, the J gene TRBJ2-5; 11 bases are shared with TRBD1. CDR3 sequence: CSARTDRGRQETQYF. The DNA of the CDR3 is TGCAGTGCTAGAACGGACAGGGGGCGCCAAGAGACCCAGTACTTC.